This T cell receptor (beta chain) was sequenced in a study of blood T cell repertoires in COVID-19 (dated by TCRdb to 2018 to 2020). Regarding the complete study: Collaborator samples came from the United States, Italy and Spain and covered acute and convalescent phases of COVID-19. The repertoires were made available in a free public database intended to serve as a resource for research on the immune response to SARS-CoV-2. The dataset comprised deeply sampled blood TCRbeta repertoires from subjects exposed to, actively infected with, or recovered from COVID-19. Where available, HLA class I and class II types were taken from metadata supplied by the sample provider and were not determined by assay-based typing. Samples came from the ongoing ImmuneRACE study (first 160 participants) plus 1,254 subjects from 6 global collaborators. A de-identified subject ID, COVID-19 status, age in years and sex were almost always included in the sample metadata. The material from the prospective study consisted of cDNA or gDNA derived from T cells, B-cell-depleted T cells, or PBMCs. Broad study findings and their caveats: Clinical and demographic metadata were provided uncurated, with the amount varying by source and participant.

Each collaborating institution followed its own protocols to collect whole blood in K2EDTA tubes. Collaborator samples were shipped for TCRbeta analysis as frozen whole blood, isolated PBMCs, or DNA extracted from either sample type. As concerns this clone: Its antigen is unknown. Base qualities were left out, and no much larger clone turns up one base away.

The immunoSEQ Assay, a bias-controlled multiplex PCR, was used to amplify TCRbeta CDR3 regions from genomic DNA. In the paper's pipeline: The number of nucleated cells in each sample was estimated by amplification of reference gene primers within the assay. To quantify the absolute abundance of each unique TCRbeta CDR3 rearrangement, sequence reads were collapsed and filtered. For each sample, productive Simpson clonality was calculated by taking the square root of Simpson's diversity index across productive rearrangements. TCRdb obtained this table from immuneACCESS and retained in-frame rearrangements with V and J assigned. These tables miss some clones; where compared with another copy, unresolved V genes account for less than half of the shortfall, and the remainder is unexplained. The V and J calls and clone size come from that table; D and trimming were worked out from the DNA. This sample gives around 150,000 clones in total; around 84% of them show up just once. Jointly, the top ten make up roughly a fifth of the sample.

Sequenced sample: peripheral blood. This TCR came from a woman older than 75 with acute or convalescent COVID-19.

CDR3 sequence: CASSVRDTQYF. Here is the DNA: TGTGCCAGCAGCGTCCGAGATACGCAGTATTTT. This sequence uses TRBV6-5 and TRBJ2-3, with no confident D gene call. The CDR3 measures 11 amino acids from cysteine to phenylalanine. The retained sequence is limited to the CDR3, 33 bases, with the frame set at the first base. The V end loses 6 bases and the J end loses 5 bases, and a stretch of 6 bases separates them. CDR1 and CDR2 are drawn from the germline V gene: MNHEY, SVGAGI.